Shown below are 29 T cell receptor beta chains from a single sample sequenced in a study of Graves' ophthalmopathy and Graves' hyperthyroidism. TCR beta CDR3 amplification used RNA transcripts. HTBI primers primed a first-round RT-PCR, and a second-round multiplex PCR followed. Each CDR3 protein gets one entry after TCRdb re-called the multiplex PCR reads with MiXCR. The top ten clones hold roughly 1.5% of a sample with nearly 400,000 distinct CDR3 sequences, about 18% of them seen once. Sequenced input: peripheral blood. Source of these receptors: a woman between 18 and 30 years old with Graves' ophthalmopathy.

There are many counts of this clonotype. The J gene is TRBJ2-7, the V gene TRBV12-3 or TRBV12-4; D perhaps matches TRBD2 (6 bases). CDR3 size: 13 residues. Trimming took 6 bases from V and 2 from J, leaving 11 bases between them. The CDR3 is CASSPGLPYEQYF. The CDR3 coding sequence is TGTGCCAGCAGCCCGGGACTCCCCTACGAGCAGTACTTC.

This clonotype was recorded many times. One junction end disagrees with the germline gene, perhaps due to a read error. The gene calls are TRBV7-2 and TRBJ2-2; 9 bases line up with TRBD2. CDR3 length: 18 residues. Germline V lookup: CDR1 SGHTA, CDR2 FQGNSA. The CDR3 nucleotides are TGTGCCAGCAGCTTAGCGAGGCCTAGCGGGATGGCGGCCGGGGAGCTGGTTTTT. Translating gives CASSLARPSGMAAGELVF. Combining the CDR3 with reference TRBV7-2 and TRBJ2-2 gives the whole variable domain GAGVSQSPSNKVTEKGKDVELRCDPISGHTALYWYRQSLGQGLEFLIYFQGNSAPDKSGLPSDRFSAERTGGSVSTLTIQRTQQEDSAVYLCASSLARPSGMAAGELVFGEGSRLTVL.

V usage is TRBV4-3 and J usage is TRBJ2-1; no firm D call. Trimming shortened V by 8 bases and J by 7 bases, and 21 bases separated the two germline ends. Germline CDR1 LGHNA, CDR2 YSLEER. There are 15 residues in the CDR3. CDR3 loop: CASGSSGTEGNEQFF. CDR3 nucleotides: TGCGCCAGCGGAAGTTCCGGCACAGAAGGGAATGAGCAGTTCTTC.

This clonotype was recorded many times. The chain links TRBV4-3 to TRBJ2-7; D is undetermined. Trimming left V 0 bases short and J 3 bases short, with 12 bases between. The CDR3 consists of 15 residues. Germline CDR1 is LGHNA and CDR2 is YSLEER. CDR3 amino acids: CASSQDLPENYEQYF. The CDR3 nucleotides are TGCGCCAGCAGCCAAGATCTTCCCGAAAACTACGAGCAGTACTTC.

This clonotype has at least ten counts. The chain is built from TRBV7-9 and TRBJ1-2; no definite D call. V lost 5 bases and J lost 0, with 13 bases in between. CDR1 is SEHNR and CDR2 is FQNEAQ in the germline V gene (reference sequence). The CDR3 length is 15 residues. The CDR3 spells CASSIFFGSNYGYTF. DNA of the CDR3: TGTGCCAGCAGCATTTTCTTCGGGTCTAACTATGGCTACACCTTC.

This clonotype was seen many times. The chain couples TRBV6-2 or TRBV6-3 to TRBJ1-1, with D hard to call. Trimming took off 7 bases at V and 1 base at J, with 16 bases between the two ends. Germline V gene lookup returns CDR1 MNHEY and CDR2 SVGEGT. The CDR3 contains 15 residues. The CDR3 spells CASTHTGRPNTEAFF. CDR3 nucleotides: TGTGCCAGCACACACACCGGGCGGCCGAACACTGAAGCTTTCTTT.

The sample holds a few counts of this clonotype. This sequence joins TRBV5-1 and TRBJ2-7; no firm D call. Germline V gives CDR1 SGHRS, CDR2 YFSETQ. Trimming took off 0 bases at V and 0 bases at J, with 16 bases between the two ends. The CDR3 covers 17 residues. CDR3 sequence reads: CASSLGSRPHGSYEQYF. CDR3 bases: TGCGCCAGCAGCTTGGGGTCAAGGCCCCACGGCTCCTACGAGCAGTACTTC.

This clonotype was found many times. This sequence joins TRBV19 and TRBJ1-1; tentative D call: TRBD1 (5 bases). The CDR3 totals 15 residues. V was clipped by 3 bases and J by 5 bases, with 16 bases between them. Per the germline V gene, CDR1 is LNHDA and CDR2 is SQIVND (reference sequence). For the CDR3, the DNA is TGTGCCAGTAGTATCGGGACGCGGCCTGATACTGAAGCTTTCTTT. Residues: CASSIGTRPDTEAFF. Full variable domain (missing parts from reference TRBV19 and TRBJ1-1): DGGITQSPKYLFRKEGQNVTLSCEQNLNHDAMYWYRQDPGQGLRLIYYSQIVNDFQKGDIAEGYSVSREKKESFPLTVTSAQKNPTAFYLCASSIGTRPDTEAFFGQGTRLTVV.

This clonotype came up many times. The chain has TRBV19 and TRBJ2-5, with 7 bases matching TRBD2. The CDR3 contains 15 residues. The J segment lost 2 bases and the V segment lost 6 bases, leaving 9 bases of the junction unmatched. Per germline, CDR1 LNHDA and CDR2 SQIVND (reference sequence). In DNA, the CDR3 is TGTGCCAGTAGCCACCCCCTGGGGGGGCAAGAGACCCAGTACTTC. Its protein product is CASSHPLGGQETQYF.

The chain carries TRBV6-2 or TRBV6-3 and TRBJ1-5; 8 bases fit TRBD1. Germline values: CDR1 MNHEY, CDR2 SVGEGT. This CDR3 has 19 amino acids. Losses at the gene ends were 6 bases for V and 0 bases for J; bases not matched to a gene: 16. CDR3 residues: CASSSDGMDRAYSNQPQHF. The CDR3 DNA reads as TGTGCCAGCAGCTCCGATGGGATGGACAGGGCATATAGCAATCAGCCCCAGCATTTT.

In its sample, this clonotype was seen a few times. The chain couples TRBV12-3 or TRBV12-4 to TRBJ2-5; possibly TRBD1 or TRBD2 for D (6 bases each). This CDR3 has 14 residues. The germline V and J ends were trimmed by 4 bases and 5 bases, with 14 bases remaining between them. The DNA for the CDR3 is TGTGCCAGCAGTTCGGAGGGGGTCGGGGAGACCCAGTACTTC. Its translation: CASSSEGVGETQYF.

The gene calls are TRBV7-8 and TRBJ2-5, with D hard to call. The DNA end favors TRBJ2-7, so the J call may be wrong. Per germline, CDR1 SGHVS and CDR2 FQNEAQ. The CDR3 has 17 residues. CDR3 residues: CASSLPAQRKLSYEQYF. CDR3 bases: TGTGCCAGCAGCTTACCCGCCCAGCGAAAACTCTCCTACGAGCAGTACTTC.

This clonotype has ten or more counts. The chain employs TRBV15 and TRBJ2-7; 9 bases line up with TRBD2. This CDR3 region has 15 residues. CDR1 LNHNV and CDR2 YYDKDF come from the germline V gene (reference sequence). V lost 0 bases, J lost 2 bases, and 2 bases stayed unmatched. In nucleotides, the CDR3 is TGTGCCACCAGCAGAGATAGCGGGGGCCCCTACGAGCAGTACTTC. Translation: CATSRDSGGPYEQYF.

This clonotype was seen many times. The chain combines TRBV28 with TRBJ2-7; 7 nucleotides agree with TRBD1. There are 11 residues in the CDR3. The V gene end was trimmed by 10 bases and the J gene end by 4 bases; junction bases not matched to a gene: 4. CDR1 is MDHEN and CDR2 is SYDVKM in the germline V gene. The CDR3 sequence: CAIGQAYEQYF. The CDR3 region has the DNA TGTGCCATCGGACAGGCGTACGAGCAGTACTTC. The full variable domain, its missing parts supplied by reference TRBV28 and TRBJ2-7, is DVKVTQSSRYLVKRTGEKVFLECVQDMDHENMFWYRQDPGLGLRLIYFSYDVKMKEKGDIPEGYSVSREKKERFSLILESASTNQTSMYLCAIGQAYEQYFGPGTRLTVT.

The chain is built from TRBV2 and TRBJ1-6; D remains unclear. Germline assignment: CDR1 SNHLY and CDR2 FYNNEI. CDR3 length: 12 residues. The germline V and J ends were trimmed by 3 bases and 11 bases, with 8 bases remaining between them. CDR3 bases: TGTGCCAGCAGTGACGGGAGGGCACCCCTCCACTTT. Translated, it gives CASSDGRAPLHF.

This clonotype was counted ten times or more. The chain joins TRBV6-2 or TRBV6-3 to TRBJ2-7; 7 bases are shared with TRBD1. After removal of 7 bases from V and 3 bases from J, the junction contained 12 bases not matched to a gene. Germline loops: CDR1 MNHEY, CDR2 SVGEGT. The CDR3 has 15 residues. CDR3 sequence reads: CASTLMRRDSYEQYF. CDR3 bases: TGTGCCAGCACCCTAATGCGCCGGGACAGCTACGAGCAGTACTTC.

This clonotype was picked up many times. The J gene is TRBJ1-5, the V gene TRBV27; D is unclear. With 3 bases removed from V and 0 bases from J, the gap between germline ends came to 9 bases. Per germline, CDR1 MNHEY and CDR2 SMNVEV (reference sequence). This CDR3 has 15 amino acids. The CDR3 loop reads CASSFTEYSNQPQHF. The CDR3 DNA reads as TGTGCCAGCAGTTTCACAGAATATAGCAATCAGCCCCAGCATTTT.

A few counts support this clonotype. A much larger clone differs by one base, so this may be a read error. V gene TRBV20-1 combines with J gene TRBJ2-7; D call uncertain. The CDR3 is 13 amino acids. Germline V lookup: CDR1 DFQATT, CDR2 SNEGSKA (reference sequence). The CDR3 DNA reads as TGCAGTGCTAGCCTACCGCCTCAATACGAGAAGTACTTC. Encoded protein: CSASLPPQYEKYF.

This clonotype was recorded at least ten times. CDR3 in DNA: TGTGCCAGCGAACCGGGACAGGGCACTGGATGGAGCTCCTACGAGCAGTACTTC. Protein product: CASEPGQGTGWSSYEQYF. The rearrangement links TRBV19 to TRBJ2-7, with 9 bases that match TRBD1. There are 18 residues in the CDR3. CDR1 and CDR2 from the germline V gene are LNHDA and SQIVND (reference sequence). Germline trimming cut 9 bases from V and 0 bases from J; bases unmatched to any gene: 18.

The table lists this clonotype with many counts. The chain carries TRBV6-2 or TRBV6-3 and TRBJ2-4; 8 bases are shared with TRBD1. Germline CDR1 is MNHEY and CDR2 is SVGEGT. With 7 bases clipped from V and 2 bases from J, the junction kept 10 bases outside the gene matches. The CDR3 consists of 16 residues. CDR3 sequence reads: CASKTDRAGTKNIQYF. The CDR3 DNA reads as TGTGCCAGCAAGACGGACAGGGCGGGGACCAAAAACATTCAGTACTTC.

This clonotype was observed many times. The rearrangement uses TRBV10-1 and TRBJ2-5, with 8 bases that match TRBD1. Per the germline V gene, CDR1 is WNHNN and CDR2 is SYGVQD (reference sequence). CDR3 length: 14 residues. V lost 6 bases and J lost 3; bases outside the gene matches: 6. In DNA form, the CDR3 reads TGCGCCAGCAGCCCGACAGGGGCCGAAGAGACCCAGTACTTC. Translation: CASSPTGAEETQYF.

The V and J genes are TRBV28 and TRBJ2-5; 9 bases line up with TRBD1. V shed 6 bases, J shed 5 bases, and the junction held 10 bases outside the gene matches. This CDR3 is 15 amino acids long. CDR1 MDHEN and CDR2 SYDVKM come from the germline V gene. CDR3 in amino acids: CASRGDRGGKETQYF. CDR3 bases: TGTGCCAGCAGGGGAGACAGGGGGGGAAAGGAGACCCAGTACTTC.

This clonotype was recorded many times. V is TRBV12-3 or TRBV12-4 and J is TRBJ1-6, with TRBD1 identical over 9 bases. V was clipped by 6 bases and J by 7 bases; unmatched bases: 10. This CDR3 is built from 16 residues. CDR3: CASRPPGTGLNSPLHF. CDR3 bases: TGTGCCAGCAGGCCCCCCGGGACAGGGCTCAATTCACCCCTCCACTTT.

This clonotype was counted ten times or more. The chain carries TRBV12-3 or TRBV12-4 and TRBJ1-6; D is ambiguous. This CDR3 region has 13 residues. The V gene lost 2 bases and the J gene lost 9 bases, with 8 bases spanning the gap. CDR3 in amino acids: CASSLRWSSPLHF. CDR3 DNA sequence: TGTGCCAGCAGTTTACGTTGGAGTTCACCCCTCCACTTT.

This clonotype was picked up a small number of times. The chain recombines TRBV4-1 with TRBJ2-7; 7 bases match TRBD2. Germline V gives CDR1 MGHRA, CDR2 YSYEKL. This CDR3 region has 16 residues. V was pared by 2 bases and J by 3 bases, with 10 bases of the junction left unmatched. The CDR3 is CASSQNPGTTNYEQYF. DNA of the CDR3: TGCGCCAGCAGCCAAAACCCCGGGACTACGAACTACGAGCAGTACTTC.

This clonotype came up many times. The V and J genes are TRBV6-2 or TRBV6-3 and TRBJ2-2, with a possible D match to TRBD1 (6 bases). The CDR3 sequence is 20 residues long. Trimming left V 2 bases short and J 5 bases short, with 27 bases between. Germline V gives CDR1 MNHEY, CDR2 SVGEGT. CDR3 in DNA: TGTGCCAGCAGTTACCCAGGGGACAACAGACCGAACGAGGGAACCGGGGAGCTGTTTTTT. This codes for CASSYPGDNRPNEGTGELFF.

This clonotype was counted many times. For the CDR3, the DNA is TGTGCCAGCAGTCCCGGGCGGGGGAACACTGAAGCTTTCTTT. Its translation: CASSPGRGNTEAFF. The rearrangement links TRBV12-3 or TRBV12-4 to TRBJ1-1; D unclear. The V gene lost 5 bases and the J gene lost 1 base, with 11 bases spanning the gap. This CDR3 is built from 14 residues.

There are many counts of this clonotype. V is TRBV9 and J is TRBJ2-7; D remains ambiguous. Per germline, CDR1 SGDLS and CDR2 YYNGEE. The CDR3 extends over 13 amino acids. Trimming removed 4 bases at V and 6 bases at J, with 14 bases between. CDR3 protein: CASSPILNGEQYF. DNA for the CDR3: TGTGCCAGCAGCCCTATTCTCAACGGCGAGCAGTACTTC.

This clonotype has ten or more counts. The chain links TRBV2 to TRBJ2-7, with TRBD2 matching over 14 bases. CDR1 is SNHLY, CDR2 FYNNEI, per germline. Trimming at V came to 7 bases and at J to 6 bases, leaving 2 bases not matched to a gene. This CDR3 has 13 residues. This CDR3 reads CASKGTSGGEQYF. The CDR3 DNA sequence: TGTGCCAGCAAGGGGACTAGCGGGGGCGAGCAGTACTTC. The full variable domain, with the rest looked up from reference TRBV2 and TRBJ2-7, is EPEVTQTPSHQVTQMGQEVILRCVPISNHLYFYWYRQILGQKVEFLVSFYNNEISEKSEIFDDQFSVERPDGSNFTLKIRSTKLEDSAMYFCASKGTSGGEQYFGPGTRLTVT.